What follows are 21 T cell receptor beta chains derived from one specimen sequenced in a study of CD8 T cells in seronegative destructive rheumatoid arthritis. Sequencing was performed with immunoSEQ multiplex PCR; in TCRdb, only in-frame clones are kept and a portion is missing. The sample holds roughly 4,100 clones; approximately 78% are singletons and the top ten take 36%. Sequenced: CD8+ T cells from blood. The receptors originated from a woman aged 50-70 years with seronegative destructive rheumatoid arthritis.

The chain recombines TRBV2 with TRBJ2-7; D call uncertain. The germline V and J ends were trimmed by 1 base and 1 base, with 11 bases remaining between them. The CDR3 is 15 amino acids. The V gene's germline CDR1 is SNHLY and CDR2 FYNNEI. The CDR3 sequence: CASSEGPFLSYEQYF. In nucleotides, the CDR3 is TGTGCCAGCAGTGAAGGCCCATTCCTATCCTACGAGCAGTACTTC.

Here the CDR3 reads CASSRGDRTDTQYF. DNA of the CDR3: TGTGCCAGTAGTAGGGGGGACCGCACAGATACGCAGTATTTT. The gene calls are TRBV19 and TRBJ2-3, with a tentative D call TRBD2 (6 bases). V lost 4 bases and J 1 base, leaving 9 bases between the germline ends. This CDR3 is 14 amino acids long. Germline V gene data show CDR1 as LNHDA and CDR2 as SQIVND (reference sequence).

The V gene is TRBV2, the J gene TRBJ2-7; 8 bases agree with TRBD1. The CDR3 spans 14 residues. Unmatched junction bases numbered 10, after V lost 8 bases and J lost 4 bases. From germline, CDR1 is SNHLY and CDR2 FYNNEI. CDR3 DNA: TGTGCCAGCCGTGGCAGGGGGCGTCTATACGAGCAGTACTTC. Its protein product is CASRGRGRLYEQYF.

The rearrangement links TRBV15 to TRBJ2-5; TRBD2 matches at 8 bases. The V gene's germline CDR1 is LNHNV and CDR2 YYDKDF (reference sequence). This CDR3 comprises 14 residues. V lost 0 bases and J lost 11; bases outside the gene matches: 8. CDR3 residues: CATSRDRGEREQYF. The CDR3 DNA is TGTGCCACCAGCAGAGATCGTGGGGAGCGGGAGCAGTACTTC.

Only a few counts were recorded for this clone. The genes are TRBV7-8 and TRBJ1-2, with a possible D match to TRBD1 (6 bases). Trimming took 5 bases from V and 3 from J, leaving 10 bases between them. Germline V gene lookup returns CDR1 SGHVS and CDR2 FQNEAQ. The CDR3 spans 13 residues. The CDR3 DNA sequence: TGTGCCAGCAGCACAGGGAGGGACTATGGCTACACCTTC. Amino acids: CASSTGRDYGYTF. Looking up the rest from reference TRBV7-8 and TRBJ1-2 gives the full variable domain: GAGVSQSPRYKVAKRGQDVALRCDPISGHVSLFWYQQALGQGPEFLTYFQNEAQLDKSGLPSDRFFAERPEGSVSTLKIQRTQQEDSAVYLCASSTGRDYGYTFGSGTRLTVV.

The chain links TRBV6-5 to TRBJ2-5; D might be TRBD1 (6 bases). The length of the CDR3 is 14 residues. Looked up from germline, CDR1 is MNHEY and CDR2 is SVGAGI. The V gene lost 4 bases and the J gene lost 4 bases, with 13 bases spanning the gap. The CDR3 coding sequence is TGTGCCAGCAGTTTCCGACAGGACGGAGAGACCCAGTACTTC. This codes for CASSFRQDGETQYF.

The rearrangement joins TRBV10-3 to TRBJ1-4; TRBD1 agrees at 7 bases. Germline V CDR1 and CDR2: ENHRY, SYGVKD. The CDR3 loop spans 13 amino acids. Trimming at V came to 5 bases and at J to 5 bases, leaving 2 bases not matched to a gene. CDR3 DNA sequence: TGTGCCATCAGTACAGGGGCAAATGAAAAACTGTTTTTT. Protein: CAISTGANEKLFF.

This rearrangement joins TRBV4-1 to TRBJ2-7, with TRBD2 matching over 7 bases. CDR1 and CDR2 (germline): MGHRA, YSYEKL. With 1 base clipped from V and 6 bases from J, the junction kept 3 bases outside the gene matches. The CDR3 extends over 13 amino acids. This CDR3 is CASSQVGGVEQYF. The CDR3 nucleotides are TGCGCCAGCAGCCAAGTTGGGGGGGTCGAGCAGTACTTC.

This sequence joins TRBV7-9 and TRBJ1-4; 10 bases line up with TRBD1. V shed 4 bases, J shed 6 bases, and the junction held 17 bases outside the gene matches. The germline gives CDR1 SEHNR, CDR2 FQNEAQ (reference sequence). The CDR3 has 19 amino acids. CDR3 nucleotides: TGTGCCAGCAGCTCCCAGGGGGACAGGGGTCCTAGGAGGGATGAAAAACTGTTTTTT. Its translation: CASSSQGDRGPRRDEKLFF.

The rearrangement links TRBV5-4 to TRBJ2-5; TRBD2 is a possible D gene (7 bases). Germline V gene sequence: CDR1 SGHNT, CDR2 YYREEE (reference sequence). CDR3 length: 18 amino acids. Trimming left V 0 bases short and J 4 bases short, with 22 bases between. CDR3 nucleotides: TGTGCCAGCAGCTTGGTCCAGGGTCAGGGAGGGGGTCGAGAGACCCAGTACTTC. Its translation is CASSLVQGQGGGRETQYF. The entire variable domain, with the rest obtained from reference TRBV5-4 and TRBJ2-5, is as follows: ETGVTQSPTHLIKTRGQQVTLRCSSQSGHNTVSWYQQALGQGPQFIFQYYREEENGRGNFPPRFSGLQFPNYSSELNVNALELDDSALYLCASSLVQGQGGGRETQYFGPGTRLLVL.

The CDR3 DNA reads TGCGCCAGCAGCTTATTCGCCGGACAGGGGGCGTTCGAGCAGTACTTC. This codes for CASSLFAGQGAFEQYF. The V gene is TRBV5-1, the J gene TRBJ2-7; 11 nucleotides match TRBD1. V shed 2 bases, J shed 6 bases, and the junction held 10 bases outside the gene matches. This CDR3 comprises 16 residues. Germline CDR1 is SGHRS and CDR2 is YFSETQ.

The chain links TRBV19 to TRBJ2-2; 10 bases line up with TRBD1. J gave up 6 bases and V 3 bases, and 4 bases lay outside the gene matches. The CDR3 is 15 amino acids. Germline V CDR1 and CDR2: LNHDA, SQIVND (reference sequence). CDR3 region: CASSMTGGAAGELFF. The CDR3 coding sequence is TGTGCCAGTAGTATGACAGGGGGCGCGGCCGGGGAGCTGTTTTTT.

This clone was observed once. The rearrangement uses TRBV30 and TRBJ1-1; D unresolved. From germline, CDR1 is GTSNPN and CDR2 SVGIG (reference sequence). The CDR3 spans 12 residues. The V end lost 0 bases, the J end lost 9 bases, and 11 bases lay between the germline ends. The CDR3 here is CAWSVAVAKAFF. CDR3 coding DNA: TGTGCCTGGAGTGTAGCGGTCGCGAAAGCTTTCTTT. Filled out from reference TRBV30 and TRBJ1-1, the complete variable domain reads SQTIHQWPATLVQPVGSPLSLECTVEGTSNPNLYWYRQAAGRGLQLLFYSVGIGQISSEVPQNLSASRPQDRQFILSSKKLLLSDSGFYLCAWSVAVAKAFFGQGTRLTVV.

J is TRBJ1-2 and V is TRBV18; 9 bases fit TRBD1. Per germline, CDR1 KGHSH and CDR2 LQKENI. This CDR3 comprises 14 residues. J gave up 6 bases and V 1 base, and 3 bases lay outside the gene matches. In DNA, the CDR3 is TGTGCCAGCTCACCACTTGACAGGGGGGATGGCTACACCTTC. As protein: CASSPLDRGDGYTF.

The chain carries TRBV25-1 and TRBJ2-1; D is uncertain. CDR3 length equals 14 residues. CDR1 and CDR2 from the germline V gene are MGHDK and SYGVNS. The V gene lost 1 base and the J gene lost 3 bases, with 7 bases spanning the gap. CDR3 DNA sequence: TGTGCCAGCAGTGAATTTGCACTCTACAATGAGCAGTTCTTC. This encodes CASSEFALYNEQFF.

The rearrangement links TRBV19 to TRBJ2-1; 7 positions match TRBD2. The V gene end was trimmed by 5 bases and the J gene end by 6 bases; junction bases not matched to a gene: 13. The CDR3 length is 16 residues. Germline V gene sequence: CDR1 LNHDA, CDR2 SQIVND (reference sequence). The CDR3 protein is CASSSRGTIRLNEQFF. DNA of the CDR3: TGTGCCAGTAGTTCCCGAGGGACTATTCGGCTCAATGAGCAGTTCTTC.

This clone was observed a handful of times. This rearrangement joins TRBV7-9 to TRBJ1-2; 7 bases map to TRBD1. V was pared by 8 bases and J by 6 bases, with 6 bases of the junction left unmatched. This CDR3 is built from 12 residues. The germline V gene encodes CDR1 SEHNR and CDR2 FQNEAQ (reference sequence). The CDR3 here is CASSMGTDGYTF. For the CDR3, the DNA is TGTGCCAGCTCTATGGGGACAGATGGCTACACCTTC.

The genes are TRBV7-9 and TRBJ1-1; 8 positions agree with TRBD1. In germline, CDR1 is SEHNR, CDR2 FQNEAQ (reference sequence). The ends lost 11 bases at V and 3 bases at J; junction bases unmatched: 8. This CDR3 region has 13 residues. CDR3 sequence: CAVPRGRDTEAFF. The CDR3 bases are TGTGCCGTCCCCAGGGGGCGCGACACTGAAGCTTTCTTT.

The chain is built from TRBV7-9 and TRBJ1-2, with 9 bases lining up with TRBD1. Germline V gives CDR1 SEHNR, CDR2 FQNEAQ (reference sequence). The CDR3 is made up of 15 amino acids. V gave up 0 bases and J gave up 3 bases; unmatched junction bases: 2. CDR3 bases: TGTGCCAGCAGCTTAGCGGGGACAGGGCACTATGGCTACACCTTC. Protein: CASSLAGTGHYGYTF.

This clone has a single count. The rearrangement uses TRBV7-7 and TRBJ2-1; the match to TRBD2 covers 8 bases. This CDR3 is 14 amino acids long. V lost 2 bases and J lost 5; bases outside the gene matches: 2. The germline V gene encodes CDR1 SSHAT and CDR2 FNYEAQ (reference sequence). This CDR3 is CASSLQAGDNEQFF. The CDR3 DNA sequence: TGTGCCAGCAGCTTACAAGCGGGGGACAATGAGCAGTTCTTC. The complete variable domain, with remaining parts taken from reference TRBV7-7 and TRBJ2-1, reads GAGVSQSPRYKVTKRGQDVTLRCDPISSHATLYWYQQALGQGPEFLTYFNYEAQPDKSGLPSDRFSAERPEGSISTLTIQRTEQRDSAMYRCASSLQAGDNEQFFGPGTRLTVL.

The rearrangement uses TRBV27 and TRBJ2-1; 7 bases agree with TRBD2. V shed 5 bases, J shed 3 bases, and the junction held 4 bases outside the gene matches. The CDR3 length is 14 residues. Germline CDR1 MNHEY, CDR2 SMNVEV (reference sequence). CDR3 nucleotide sequence: TGTGCCAGCAGTCGGGGGGACGTCTACAATGAGCAGTTCTTC. It is translated as CASSRGDVYNEQFF.